The sequence of this T cell receptor beta chain was determined in a study of response to subunit inactivated influenza vaccine (dated by TCRdb to between 2017 and 2018). About the investigation overall: The study used deep quantitative T cell receptor repertoire profiling to track responses to a trivalent subunit inactivated influenza vaccine.

Library generation was performed with RT-PCR. TCRdb lists the instrument as Illumina HiSeq 2500. TCRdb redid the processing of the public reads, applying fastp at Q25 and MiXCR, and retained in-frame beta chains. Merged by CDR3 protein, the rows form single entries marked with the most common genes and DNA. This sample gives hundreds of thousands of distinct CDR3 sequences in total; roughly 20% of them show up just once. 11% of the sample rests with the top ten. Turning to this clonotype: Its antigen specificity is not known. No per-base quality is available; no much larger clone lies one base away.

V was cut back by 4 bases and J by 0 bases, leaving a gap of 13 bases between them. The CDR3 starts with the cysteine, ends with the phenylalanine, and has 16 residues. Only the CDR3 part of the read is kept: 48 bases, read in frame from the first base. CDR1 and CDR2, looked up from the germline V gene, are ENHRY and SYGVKD. Study-wide findings and limitations: According to the authors, only a limited number of new T cells may be recruited by each seasonal influenza vaccination.

The sample in question was PBMCs from blood, obtained more than 4 days after vaccination. This TCR came from a man aged 50 to 59 who received an inactivated influenza vaccine. Donor details come from another sample of the same person, matched by shared clones. In this chain, TRBV10-3 is recombined with TRBJ2-1; a weak D assignment points to TRBD2 (6 bases agree). CDR3 protein: CAISADHGSSYNEQFF. DNA sequence: TGTGCCATCAGTGCCGATCACGGGAGCTCCTACAATGAGCAGTTCTTC.